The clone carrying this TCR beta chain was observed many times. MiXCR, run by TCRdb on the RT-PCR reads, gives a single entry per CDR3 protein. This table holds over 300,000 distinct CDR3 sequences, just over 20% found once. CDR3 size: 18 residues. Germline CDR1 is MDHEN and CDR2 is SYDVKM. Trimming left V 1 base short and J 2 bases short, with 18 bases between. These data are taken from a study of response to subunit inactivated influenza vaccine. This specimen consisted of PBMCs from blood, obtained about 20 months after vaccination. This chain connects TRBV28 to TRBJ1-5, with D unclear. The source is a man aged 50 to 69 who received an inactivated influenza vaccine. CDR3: CASSLSIGLGSGNQPQHF. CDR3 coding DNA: TGTGCCAGCAGTTTATCTATCGGGTTAGGGTCGGGCAATCAGCCCCAGCATTTT.